The 27 T cell receptor beta chains below were found in one sample sequenced in a study of cytomegalovirus exposure and HLA in healthy donors. PCR employed 60 Vbeta and 13 Jbeta primers. Only in-frame clones appear in the TCRdb table, and some are missing; sequencing was by immunoSEQ multiplex PCR. The sample consists of about 110,000 clones, 70% to 85% of them appearing once. Sequencing used PBMCs. The source of these receptors is a human donor in good health.

The rearrangement uses TRBV21-1 and TRBJ2-2; the table's D call, TRBD2, has no DNA check behind it. TRBV21-1 is a listed pseudogene. The CDR3 is made up of 22 amino acids. The DNA for the CDR3 is TGTGCCAGCAGCAGGAAGCGGGAGAAAGTAAGTCTAGAATCTAAAAACACCGGGGAGCTGTTTTTT. Translating it yields CASSRKREKVSLESKNTGELFF.

The genes are TRBV6-5 and TRBJ2-7; no definite D call. Germline assignment: CDR1 MNHEY and CDR2 SVGAGI. This CDR3 has 14 residues. V lost 5 bases and J lost 3, with 14 bases in between. CDR3 nucleotide sequence: TGTGCCAGCAGTGAACGTACAGCTTTCTACGAGCAGTACTTC. Its translation: CASSERTAFYEQYF.

A few counts support this clone. This chain uses TRBV28 with TRBJ1-2, with D uncertain. There are 11 residues in the CDR3. Germline V gene sequence: CDR1 MDHEN, CDR2 SYDVKM. V was pared by 6 bases and J by 4 bases, with 6 bases between. CDR3 DNA sequence: TGTGCCAGCAGCACAGCCTATGGCTACACCTTC. Amino acid sequence: CASSTAYGYTF.

V usage is TRBV5-5 and J usage is TRBJ2-5, with 11 bases that match TRBD2. The V gene end was trimmed by 0 bases and the J gene end by 2 bases; junction bases not matched to a gene: 6. The germline V gene encodes CDR1 SGHKS and CDR2 YYEKEE (reference sequence). This CDR3 region has 17 residues. CDR3 sequence (DNA): TGTGCCAGCAGCTTGGCAATTAGCGGGAGGGGGCAAGAGACCCAGTACTTC. It yields the protein CASSLAISGRGQETQYF.

The rearrangement joins TRBV4-2 to TRBJ1-4; D might be TRBD1 (5 bases). The V end lost 6 bases, the J end lost 8 bases, and 16 bases lay between the germline ends. The CDR3 covers 14 residues. CDR1 and CDR2 (germline): LGHNA, YNFKEQ. CDR3 nucleotides: TGTGCCAGCAGTACCGGGGGTATCGGCGAAAAACTGTTTTTT. This translates into CASSTGGIGEKLFF.

This chain uses TRBV4-2 with TRBJ2-7; tentative D call: TRBD2 (6 bases). This CDR3 region has 14 residues. Trimming cost V 1 base and J 6 bases, with 13 bases left between them. CDR1 is LGHNA and CDR2 is YNFKEQ in the germline V gene. The CDR3 DNA is TGTGCCAGCAGCCAAGGAGCGGGCGGGCTCGAGCAGTACTTC. This gives the protein CASSQGAGGLEQYF.

V is TRBV9 and J is TRBJ1-1, with D unclear. This CDR3 spans 13 amino acids. The germline V and J ends were trimmed by 5 bases and 0 bases, with 8 bases remaining between them. CDR1 and CDR2 (germline): SGDLS, YYNGEE. For the CDR3, the DNA is TGTGCCAGCAGAGGCACAGTGAACACTGAAGCTTTCTTT. Its translation is CASRGTVNTEAFF.

The chain links TRBV11-2 to TRBJ2-7, with 7 positions matching TRBD1. This CDR3 comprises 16 residues. The junction had 12 bases not matched to a gene; V was cut back by 5 bases and J by 2 bases. Germline V lookup: CDR1 SGHAT, CDR2 FQNNGV. This CDR3 is CASSPLMRQGTYEQYF. CDR3 nucleotide sequence: TGTGCCAGCAGCCCCCTCATGAGACAGGGAACCTACGAGCAGTACTTC.

This chain connects TRBV6-6 to TRBJ1-4, with 7 positions matching TRBD1. The junction had 7 bases not matched to a gene; V was cut back by 7 bases and J by 8 bases. The germline gives CDR1 MNHNY, CDR2 SVGAGI (reference sequence). The length of the CDR3 is 13 residues. CDR3 sequence: CASTPGGREKLFF. The CDR3 bases are TGTGCCAGCACCCCAGGGGGACGGGAAAAACTGTTTTTT.

The chain couples TRBV5-1 to TRBJ1-2, with 7 bases matching TRBD1. The CDR3 contains 15 residues. CDR1 and CDR2 from the germline V gene are SGHRS and YFSETQ. V shed 4 bases, J shed 2 bases, and the junction held 8 bases outside the gene matches. The CDR3: CASSPGQNTNYGYTF. In DNA, the CDR3 is TGCGCCAGCAGCCCGGGACAGAATACAAACTATGGCTACACCTTC.

The V gene is TRBV11-2, the J gene TRBJ2-1; D unclear. Trimming removed 2 bases at V and 2 bases at J, with 10 bases between. The CDR3 is 15 residues long. Per the germline V gene, CDR1 is SGHAT and CDR2 is FQNNGV. CDR3 region: CASSLFQEAYNEQFF. CDR3 nucleotide sequence: TGTGCCAGCAGCTTATTCCAGGAAGCCTACAATGAGCAGTTCTTC.

This rearrangement joins TRBV25-1 to TRBJ1-5, with 8 bases lining up with TRBD1. This CDR3 region has 12 residues. The germline V gene has CDR1 MGHDK and CDR2 SYGVNS. The V gene end was trimmed by 5 bases and the J gene end by 9 bases; junction bases not matched to a gene: 3. CDR3: CASSQGARPQHF. The CDR3 bases are TGTGCCAGCAGTCAGGGGGCTAGGCCCCAGCATTTT.

For the CDR3, the DNA is TGTGCCAGCAGCCCCCGAACAGCGAACACTGAAGCTTTCTTT. Protein sequence: CASSPRTANTEAFF. This chain uses TRBV7-9 with TRBJ1-1; D not resolved. CDR3 length: 14 residues. Germline CDR1 is SEHNR and CDR2 is FQNEAQ (reference sequence). V gave up 5 bases and J gave up 1 base, with 11 bases separating them.

The V and J genes are TRBV6-5 and TRBJ2-5; D may be TRBD2 (5 bases). The CDR3 contains 15 residues. Germline V gene sequence: CDR1 MNHEY, CDR2 SVGAGI. V shed 5 bases and J shed 5 bases, with 18 bases lying between them. CDR3 loop: CASSLDGEGGETQYF. The DNA of the CDR3 is TGTGCCAGCAGTCTTGATGGCGAGGGTGGGGAGACCCAGTACTTC.

The chain links TRBV11-2 to TRBJ2-7, with 8 bases that match TRBD1. The CDR3 consists of 13 residues. The V segment lost 5 bases and the J segment 3 bases; nucleotides outside the gene matches: 3. Germline CDR1 reads SGHAT; CDR2 reads FQNNGV. DNA for the CDR3: TGTGCCAGCAGCCGGGACAGGCACTACGAGCAGTACTTC. Its translation: CASSRDRHYEQYF.

J is TRBJ1-5 and V is TRBV12-2; TRBD1 is the table's D call, not checked against the DNA. TRBV12-2 is described as a pseudogene. This CDR3 is 16 amino acids long. CDR3 DNA: TGTGCAAGTCGCTTACTACAGGGGGATAGCAATCAGCCCCAGCATTTT. It codes for CASRLLQGDSNQPQHF.

This clone was recorded only once. This chain uses TRBV5-8 with TRBJ1-2; no definite D call. CDR1 and CDR2 from the germline V gene are SGHTS and YDEGEE. V was clipped by 1 base and J by 8 bases, with 3 bases between them. This CDR3 contains 10 residues. The CDR3 here is CASSLLGYTF. For the CDR3, the DNA is TGTGCCAGCAGCTTGTTAGGCTACACCTTC.

The J gene is TRBJ2-7, the V gene TRBV27; D is undetermined. Germline V CDR1 and CDR2: MNHEY, SMNVEV (reference sequence). The ends were cut back, 5 bases at V and 3 bases at J, with 11 bases in the middle. The CDR3 covers 13 residues. The CDR3 sequence is CASSDGLGYEQYF. CDR3 DNA: TGTGCCAGCAGTGACGGGTTGGGCTACGAGCAGTACTTC.

The count of this clone is one. The V and J genes are TRBV5-4 and TRBJ2-5; D unclear. The V end was cut by 1 base, the J end by 0 bases, with 10 bases between. The CDR3 spans 15 residues. CDR1 and CDR2 (germline): SGHNT, YYREEE (reference sequence). The CDR3 DNA sequence: TGTGCCAGCAGCTTGAGAACCGGGTACCAAGAGACCCAGTACTTC. Encoded protein: CASSLRTGYQETQYF.

The table lists this clone with a few counts. The chain employs TRBV5-6 and TRBJ1-2, with D possibly TRBD1 on 5 matching bases. Trimming shortened V by 0 bases and J by 4 bases, and 10 bases separated the two germline ends. The CDR3 sequence is 14 residues long. Germline CDR1 is SGHDT and CDR2 is YYEEEE. DNA for the CDR3: TGTGCCAGCAGCTTGGGGGCAGGGCGCTATGGCTACACCTTC. Encoded protein: CASSLGAGRYGYTF.

As DNA, the CDR3 is TGTGCCAGCAGGTCGGGACAGACTGCTGGAAACACCATATATTTT. Translating it yields CASRSGQTAGNTIYF. V usage is TRBV7-2 and J usage is TRBJ1-3; 7 bases are shared with TRBD1. CDR3 length: 15 amino acids. J was trimmed by 2 bases and V by 6 bases; bases with no gene match: 7. Germline CDR1 is SGHTA and CDR2 is FQGNSA.

CDR3 DNA sequence: TGTGCCAGTAGTATTAAATCCCGGGCCTACGAGCAGTACTTC. As protein: CASSIKSRAYEQYF. V gene TRBV19 combines with J gene TRBJ2-7; D ambiguous. Germline-derived CDR1 and CDR2 are LNHDA and SQIVND (reference sequence). This CDR3 contains 14 residues. V was trimmed by 3 bases and J by 2 bases, leaving 11 bases between them.

The genes are TRBV11-3 and TRBJ2-1; the D gene is possibly TRBD2 (5 bases). Germline V gives CDR1 SGHNT, CDR2 YENEEA. V was clipped by 4 bases and J by 0 bases, with 16 bases between them. This CDR3 spans 17 amino acids. Here the CDR3 reads CASSSSGVLSSYNEQFF. CDR3 sequence (DNA): TGTGCCAGCAGCTCCTCCGGGGTCTTGAGCTCCTACAATGAGCAGTTCTTC.

The rearrangement joins TRBV11-2 to TRBJ2-1; D gene ambiguous. Germline loops: CDR1 SGHAT, CDR2 FQNNGV. The CDR3 is made up of 14 amino acids. Trimming removed 5 bases from V and 11 bases from J, with 19 bases in between. CDR3 sequence: CASSGLFPPQKQFF. CDR3 coding DNA: TGTGCCAGCAGCGGCCTTTTCCCGCCTCAGAAGCAGTTCTTC.

This clone was detected a few times. The chain recombines TRBV28 with TRBJ1-6, with 12 positions matching TRBD1. The germline gives CDR1 MDHEN, CDR2 SYDVKM. The CDR3 length is 17 residues. Trimming took 4 bases from V and 9 from J; bases not matched to a gene: 10. DNA of the CDR3: TGTGCCAGCAGTTCCCCCCCTGGGACAGGGGGCTTTTCACCCCTCCACTTT. Protein sequence: CASSSPPGTGGFSPLHF.

This clone has only a few counts. This chain uses TRBV5-4 with TRBJ2-3; 10 positions agree with TRBD2. V trimming: 6 bases; J trimming: 1 base; junction bases outside the gene matches: 5. The CDR3 loop spans 15 amino acids. The germline V gene encodes CDR1 SGHNT and CDR2 YYREEE (reference sequence). CDR3 sequence reads: CASTLGTSGTDTQYF. The CDR3 DNA reads as TGTGCCAGCACCCTAGGGACTAGCGGCACAGATACGCAGTATTTT.

CDR3 loop: CASSYSTGEDYNEQFF. As DNA, the CDR3 is TGTGCCAGCAGTTACTCGACGGGGGAAGATTACAATGAGCAGTTCTTC. The gene calls are TRBV6-6 and TRBJ2-1; a weak D match, TRBD2 (6 bases). CDR1 and CDR2 from the germline V gene are MNHNY and SVGAGI (reference sequence). This CDR3 contains 16 residues. V lost 0 bases and J lost 4, with 13 bases in between.